These 23 T cell receptor beta chains came from one sample sequenced in a study of cytomegalovirus exposure and HLA in healthy donors. The PCR made use of 60 Vbeta and 13 Jbeta primers. The repertoire was sequenced with immunoSEQ multiplex PCR; TCRdb's copy has only in-frame clones and lacks some. This table lists some 62,000 clones. Sequenced sample: PBMCs. These receptors originate from a man aged 25 to 40 in good health and CMV-seropositive.

The chain uses TRBV5-1 and TRBJ2-2; 11 bases match TRBD2. CDR3 length equals 15 residues. With V trimmed by 1 base and J by 6 bases, 2 bases remained unmatched. CDR1 is SGHRS, CDR2 YFSETQ, per germline. The CDR3 DNA is TGCGCCAGCAGCTTGTCTAGCGGGAGGTCCGGGGAGCTGTTTTTT. Translation: CASSLSSGRSGELFF. Supplemented by reference TRBV5-1 and TRBJ2-2, the full variable domain reads KAGVTQTPRYLIKTRGQQVTLSCSPISGHRSVSWYQQTPGQGLQFLFEYFSETQRNKGNFPGRFSGRQFSNSRSEMNVSTLELGDSALYLCASSLSSGRSGELFFGEGSRLTVL.

The chain joins TRBV5-1 to TRBJ2-5; 13 bases are a match to TRBD2. The germline V gene encodes CDR1 SGHRS and CDR2 YFSETQ. The V segment lost 3 bases and the J segment 0 bases; nucleotides outside the gene matches: 2. This CDR3 is 16 amino acids long. The CDR3 DNA sequence: TGCGCCAGCAGCTCCGGACTAGCGGGAGACCAAGAGACCCAGTACTTC. This encodes CASSSGLAGDQETQYF.

The chain employs TRBV6-6 and TRBJ1-5; D may be TRBD1 (6 bases). Germline V gene lookup returns CDR1 MNHNY and CDR2 SVGAGI (reference sequence). The CDR3 sequence is 13 residues long. V shed 8 bases and J shed 1 base, with 9 bases lying between them. The CDR3 reads CASERGSNQPQHF. For the CDR3, the DNA is TGTGCCAGCGAAAGGGGGAGCAATCAGCCCCAGCATTTT.

V usage is TRBV27 and J usage is TRBJ2-1, with 7 bases identical to TRBD1. The germline gives CDR1 MNHEY, CDR2 SMNVEV (reference sequence). The J segment lost 4 bases and the V segment lost 5 bases, leaving 11 bases of the junction unmatched. The CDR3 spans 16 residues. CDR3 amino acids: CASSTRQGPFYNEQFF. The CDR3 bases are TGTGCCAGCAGTACTCGACAGGGCCCCTTTTACAATGAGCAGTTCTTC.

The chain recombines TRBV6-5 with TRBJ2-6; D might be TRBD1 (5 bases). Trimming removed 0 bases from V and 0 bases from J, with 6 bases in between. Germline CDR1 MNHEY, CDR2 SVGAGI. CDR3 size: 16 residues. This chain's CDR3 is CASSYSGVSGANVLTF. The DNA of the CDR3 is TGTGCCAGCAGTTACTCAGGGGTCTCTGGGGCCAACGTCCTGACTTTC.

The gene calls are TRBV7-2 and TRBJ1-5, with D perhaps matching TRBD1 (5 bases). This CDR3 is 13 amino acids long. V was cut by 2 bases and J by 7 bases, with 9 bases left in between. CDR1 and CDR2 from the germline V gene are SGHTA and FQGNSA. The CDR3 reads CASSLQGGQPQHF. The CDR3 nucleotides read TGTGCCAGCAGCTTACAGGGCGGACAGCCCCAGCATTTT. The full variable domain, in which reference TRBV7-2 and TRBJ1-5 provide the parts outside the CDR3, is GAGVSQSPSNKVTEKGKDVELRCDPISGHTALYWYRQSLGQGLEFLIYFQGNSAPDKSGLPSDRFSAERTGGSVSTLTIQRTQQEDSAVYLCASSLQGGQPQHFGDGTRLSIL.

The rearrangement links TRBV18 to TRBJ1-1; 7 bases are a match to TRBD1. Germline V CDR1 and CDR2: KGHSH, LQKENI. Trimming cost V 3 bases and J 1 base; bases outside gene matches: 2. The CDR3 loop spans 14 amino acids. The CDR3 protein is CASSPGQQNTEAFF. CDR3 DNA sequence: TGTGCCAGCTCACCGGGACAGCAGAACACTGAAGCTTTCTTT. Filled out from reference TRBV18 and TRBJ1-1, the complete variable domain reads NAGVMQNPRHLVRRRGQEARLRCSPMKGHSHVYWYRQLPEEGLKFMVYLQKENIIDESGMPKERFSAEFPKEGPSILRIQQVVRGDSAAYFCASSPGQQNTEAFFGQGTRLTVV.

The CDR3 nucleotides are TGTGCCAGCAGTGCAAGACAGGAATCATACGAGCAGTACTTC. It translates to CASSARQESYEQYF. The rearrangement links TRBV6-5 to TRBJ2-7, with D tentatively TRBD1 (6 bases). V was shortened by 5 bases and J by 4 bases, with 15 bases between the two germline ends. The CDR3 covers 14 residues. Germline assignment: CDR1 MNHEY and CDR2 SVGAGI.

The chain couples TRBV2 to TRBJ1-6; D is unclear. CDR1 is SNHLY, CDR2 FYNNEI, per germline. Trimming left V 2 bases short and J 7 bases short, with 6 bases between. CDR3 length: 13 amino acids. CDR3 coding DNA: TGTGCCAGCAGTGAAATGGAGAATTCACCCCTCCACTTT. Encoded protein: CASSEMENSPLHF.

CDR3 nucleotides: TGTGCCAGCAGCCAACAGGGACGCCAAGGGGGAGAGACCCAGTACTTC. Amino acids: CASSQQGRQGGETQYF. V gene TRBV5-6 combines with J gene TRBJ2-5, with D maybe TRBD1 (6 bases). The CDR3 is made up of 16 amino acids. The V gene's germline CDR1 is SGHDT and CDR2 YYEEEE. Trimming took off 4 bases at V and 4 bases at J, with 20 bases between the two ends.

The genes are TRBV18 and TRBJ2-7; possibly TRBD2 for D (5 bases). The V end was cut by 4 bases, the J end by 2 bases, with 9 bases between. This CDR3 is 13 amino acids long. Germline V gene data show CDR1 as KGHSH and CDR2 as LQKENI. The CDR3 region is CASSRRTPYEQYF. The CDR3 region has the DNA TGTGCCAGCTCACGAAGGACTCCCTACGAGCAGTACTTC.

Comments on this clone: Germline is not matched at one junction end, which may reflect a read error. The chain couples TRBV27 to TRBJ2-1; TRBD2 matches 13 bases. CDR1 is MNHEY, CDR2 SMNVEV, per germline (reference sequence). The CDR3 is made up of 18 amino acids. CDR3 DNA sequence: TGTGCCAGCAGGGCTGGGACTAGCGGGATCATCTCCGACAATGAGCAGTTCTTC. It codes for CASRAGTSGIISDNEQFF.

As DNA, the CDR3 is TGTGCCAGCAGCTTACCCGGGACAGACTCCTACGAGCAGTACTTC. It encodes CASSLPGTDSYEQYF. The J gene is TRBJ2-7, the V gene TRBV7-8; 7 bases align to TRBD1. The V segment lost 2 bases and the J segment 0 bases; nucleotides outside the gene matches: 4. The CDR3 is 15 residues long. Germline CDR1 and CDR2: SGHVS and FQNEAQ.

V is TRBV5-1 and J is TRBJ1-1, with 11 bases identical to TRBD1. The CDR3 consists of 14 residues. Germline CDR1 reads SGHRS; CDR2 reads YFSETQ. V shed 4 bases, J shed 5 bases, and the junction held 4 bases outside the gene matches. The CDR3 region is CASSRTGGRTEAFF. CDR3 bases: TGCGCCAGCAGCCGGACAGGGGGCAGGACTGAAGCTTTCTTT.

V usage is TRBV5-1 and J usage is TRBJ2-2; no firm D call. This CDR3 is built from 13 residues. Between the trimmed V and J ends, which lost 0 bases and 5 bases, there was a span of 5 bases. Germline CDR1 SGHRS, CDR2 YFSETQ. The DNA for the CDR3 is TGCGCCAGCAGCTTGGATATGACCGGGGAGCTGTTTTTT. Amino acid sequence: CASSLDMTGELFF.

The CDR3 DNA is TGTGCCTGGAGTGTAAGTGGGGGCTATCAAGAGACCCAGTACTTC. Translated: CAWSVSGGYQETQYF. This chain links TRBV30 with TRBJ2-5; D perhaps matches TRBD1 (6 bases). Germline V gives CDR1 GTSNPN, CDR2 SVGIG (reference sequence). The CDR3 has 15 residues. Trimming took 0 bases from V and 2 from J, leaving 13 bases between them.

This sequence joins TRBV27 and TRBJ1-5; TRBD1 matches at 9 bases. J lost 8 bases, V lost 6 bases, and 2 bases had no gene match. CDR3 length equals 12 residues. Germline CDR1 and CDR2: MNHEY and SMNVEV (reference sequence). In DNA, the CDR3 is TGTGCCAGCAGAGGGGACAGGGAGCCCCAGCATTTT. Translation: CASRGDREPQHF.

The chain recombines TRBV5-6 with TRBJ2-7, with a possible D match to TRBD2 (7 bases). The CDR3 has 16 amino acids. Germline V gene lookup returns CDR1 SGHDT and CDR2 YYEEEE. The V end was cut by 0 bases, the J end by 6 bases, with 19 bases between. The CDR3 spells CASSLGPWGGQVEQYF. For the CDR3, the DNA is TGTGCCAGCAGCTTGGGCCCGTGGGGGGGGCAGGTCGAGCAGTACTTC.

The genes are TRBV7-6 and TRBJ2-1; TRBD2 matches at 9 bases. The germline CDR1 and CDR2 sequences are SGHVS and FNYEAQ. The length of the CDR3 is 16 residues. V dropped 4 bases and J dropped 9; count of bases not matched to a gene: 13. The CDR3 DNA follows: TGTGCCAGCAGCTCAACGGCCGGGCTAGCGGGGAGTGAGCAGTTCTTC. It codes for CASSSTAGLAGSEQFF. Supplemented by reference TRBV7-6 and TRBJ2-1, the full variable domain reads GAGVSQSPRYKVTKRGQDVALRCDPISGHVSLYWYRQALGQGPEFLTYFNYEAQQDKSGLPNDRFSAERPEGSISTLTIQRTEQRDSAMYRCASSSTAGLAGSEQFFGPGTRLTVL.

The chain uses TRBV5-1 and TRBJ1-6; 8 bases map to TRBD1. Trimming took 4 bases from V and 14 from J; bases not matched to a gene: 14. The V gene's germline CDR1 is SGHRS and CDR2 YFSETQ. The CDR3 consists of 15 residues. The DNA of the CDR3 is TGCGCCAGCAGCCCTGGGACAGGTTCAAGGACCACCCTCCACTTT. Protein sequence: CASSPGTGSRTTLHF.

In DNA, the CDR3 is TGTGCCACCAGCCCACGGAGCGGGAAAGAGACCCAGTACTTC. It is translated as CATSPRSGKETQYF. The chain links TRBV15 to TRBJ2-5, with TRBD2 identical over 7 bases. The CDR3 runs to 14 residues. V lost 5 bases, J lost 3 bases, and 6 bases stayed unmatched. Germline loops: CDR1 LNHNV, CDR2 YYDKDF (reference sequence).

The chain links TRBV13 to TRBJ1-1, with 9 bases aligning to TRBD1. The V gene's germline CDR1 is PRHDT and CDR2 FYEKMQ (reference sequence). The CDR3 has 13 residues. V lost 4 bases and J lost 6; bases outside the gene matches: 3. As DNA, the CDR3 is TGTGCCAGCAGCTCGGACAGGGGACCTGAAGCTTTCTTT. Encoded protein: CASSSDRGPEAFF.

V usage is TRBV27 and J usage is TRBJ2-1; tentatively, D is TRBD2 (6 bases). V dropped 3 bases and J dropped 8 bases, with 23 bases sitting between them. This CDR3 region has 17 residues. Looked up from germline, CDR1 is MNHEY and CDR2 is SMNVEV (reference sequence). CDR3 amino acids: CASSLDLGSQNEDEQFF. CDR3 sequence (DNA): TGTGCCAGCAGTTTGGACCTCGGGAGCCAAAACGAGGATGAGCAGTTCTTC.